This T cell receptor (beta chain) was sequenced during a study of T cells in Graves' hyperthyroidism and ophthalmopathy. Findings and limits, study-wide: Blood also contained most expanded thyroid clonotypes above 0.001. From stable hyperthyroidism, ophthalmopathy was separated by a 13 V-J model.

RNA transcripts yielded amplified TCR beta CDR3 regions. The HTBI primer set was used in a first-round RT-PCR of the TCR CDR3. MiXCR, applied by TCRdb to the multiplex PCR reads, yields one record per CDR3 protein. The sample holds approximately 370,000 distinct CDR3 sequences, approximately 18% seen once. The sample of blood was obtained at first hyperthyroidism diagnosis (before any ophthalmopathy symptoms). Note on this clonotype: Antigen unknown.

Trimming removed 0 bases from V and 6 bases from J, with 4 bases in between. Germline-derived CDR1 and CDR2 are SGHRS and YFSETQ. This CDR3 comprises 12 residues. The sequenced sample consisted of blood. This clonotype originated in a young woman with Graves' hyperthyroidism that later progressed to Graves' ophthalmopathy. The chain links TRBV5-1 to TRBJ2-1; D remains ambiguous. CDR3 DNA sequence: TGCGCCAGCAGCTTGGGTATCAATGAGCAGTTCTTC. Its protein is CASSLGINEQFF.